The clone carrying this T cell receptor beta chain was picked up a small number of times. Antigen specificity is unknown. MiXCR, run by TCRdb on the RT-PCR reads, gives a single entry per CDR3 protein. This table holds some 850,000 distinct CDR3 sequences, roughly 18% found once. The entry originates in a study of response to subunit inactivated influenza vaccine. Study-level findings and limits: Few additional T cells are recruited per seasonal influenza vaccination, authors suggested.

V was pared by 0 bases and J by 8 bases, with 8 bases between. The germline CDR1 and CDR2 sequences are SGHRS and YFSETQ. The CDR3 is made up of 12 amino acids. The TCR comes from a man aged 45-65 years who received an inactivated influenza vaccine. The V call is TRBV5-1, the J call TRBJ1-2; D unclear. The starting material was PBMCs from blood, obtained about 5 days after vaccination. The CDR3 sequence is CASSLEVGGYTF. The DNA of the CDR3 is TGCGCCAGCAGCTTGGAAGTAGGAGGCTACACCTTC.